Detailed here is one TCR beta chain. Its matching antigen is unknown. The sample is drawn from a study of cytomegalovirus exposure and HLA in healthy donors. The PCR was carried out with 60 Vbeta primers and 13 Jbeta primers. Measured with immunoSEQ multiplex PCR; TCRdb has only the in-frame clones, and not every one. Among 160,000 or so clones listed, roughly 80% were seen once. Study results and caveats: An ancestry cluster, one associated with Asian ancestry, reportedly showed fewer N-insertions than the roughly 670-donor mean in a later analysis.

Sequencing was carried out using PBMCs. The sequence came from a man aged 50 or older in good health and CMV-seropositive.

This CDR3 is CASSLMAGDGYTF. CDR3 DNA sequence: TGCGCCAGCAGCTTGATGGCAGGGGATGGCTACACCTTC. The chain employs TRBV5-1 and TRBJ1-2, with a possible D match to TRBD1 (6 bases). Germline V gene lookup returns CDR1 SGHRS and CDR2 YFSETQ. The V and J ends lost 1 base and 6 bases respectively, with 10 bases between them. CDR3 length: 13 residues.